This T cell receptor (beta chain) was identified during a study of T-cell reconstitution after alpha-beta-depleted transplantation in children. Notes on the study in general: Surviving recipient cells, namely T cells and thymic progenitors, were the source of high day-60 TCRbeta diversity in some patients.

The sample holds a few counts of this clonotype. Its matching antigen is unknown. Unique molecular identifiers were used to barcode this TCRbeta library. TCRdb ran MiXCR on the PCR reads and lists one entry per CDR3 protein. Of hundreds of thousands of distinct CDR3 sequences listed, roughly 23% were seen once; the top ten hold 14%. The CDR3 consists of 15 residues. V was pared by 6 bases and J by 3 bases, with 8 bases of the junction left unmatched. CDR1 is MNHNS, CDR2 SASEGT, per germline. The TCR was taken from a boy in the first two years of life who had a stem cell transplant for acute myeloid leukemia, so the T cells may come from the graft donor. The sequencing here drew on PBMCs, mostly from graft donor cells, taken 360 days after TCRalphabeta/CD19-depleted stem cell transplant. This chain uses TRBV6-1 with TRBJ1-5; 7 nucleotides match TRBD1. As DNA, the CDR3 is TGTGCCAGCAGAAGGGGACAGCATTACAATCAGCCCCAGCATTTT. As protein: CASRRGQHYNQPQHF.